The clone carrying this T cell receptor beta chain was detected only a few times. Its antigen remains unknown. MiXCR, run by TCRdb on the 5' RACE reads, gives a single entry per CDR3 protein. The repertoire consists of roughly 370,000 distinct CDR3 sequences, with 20% to 25% occurring once and the leading ten covering roughly a sixth. The sample belongs to a study of CD8 T cells in ankylosing spondylitis. Study-wide results and caveats: Enrichment of disease-linked clones was reportedly significant in matched ankylosing spondylitis synovial fluid. Disease-linked clones had a CD8+ phenotype and relatively low frequency in peripheral blood. In synovial fluid and blood from reactive arthritis, some motif variants were previously reported. Ankylosing spondylitis blood seemed to carry a telltale TCR beta motif made of several highly homologous variants.

This clonotype was sampled from a male donor with ankylosing spondylitis. The specimen was blood, either unsorted or a sorted T cell fraction (not recorded which).

Written as DNA, the CDR3 is TGTGCCAGCAGCCAAGTCCCTAGCGGGACGTACAATGAGCAGTTCTTC. It codes for CASSQVPSGTYNEQFF. V is TRBV4-2 and J is TRBJ2-1; TRBD2 matches 9 bases. Germline V CDR1 and CDR2: LGHNA, YNFKEQ. The CDR3 has 16 residues. V lost 1 base and J lost 4; bases outside the gene matches: 5.